This passage covers 18 T cell receptor beta chains from one sample sequenced in a study of OX40 agonist ivuxolimab in advanced cancers. Sequenced by immunoSEQ multiplex PCR; TCRdb stores in-frame clones only, minus some. This sample has some 97,000 clones, with roughly 90% found just once. This sample comprised CD4+ or CD8+ T cells sorted from blood, obtained in a trial of the OX40 agonist ivuxolimab. All receptors come from an adult with an advanced solid tumor such as melanoma, head and neck, liver or kidney cancer.

In its sample, this clone was seen once. The chain carries TRBV9 and TRBJ2-5; D is possibly TRBD2 (7 bases). From germline, CDR1 is SGDLS and CDR2 YYNGEE. This CDR3 is built from 16 residues. V gave up 3 bases and J gave up 4 bases, with 19 bases separating them. The CDR3 DNA reads as TGTGCCAGCAGCGCCCTTGGGGGGGCCGGAAGAGAGACCCAGTACTTC. It yields the protein CASSALGGAGRETQYF.

The rearrangement uses TRBV7-2 and TRBJ2-2; D perhaps matches TRBD1 (5 bases). With 5 bases removed from V and 9 bases from J, the gap between germline ends came to 10 bases. The CDR3 spans 12 residues. Germline V gene data show CDR1 as SGHTA and CDR2 as FQGNSA. As DNA, the CDR3 is TGTGCCAGCAGCCTGGACACTCGGGAGCTGTTTTTT. Amino acid sequence: CASSLDTRELFF.

The chain carries TRBV21-1 and TRBJ2-7; the D call in the table, TRBD1, was not verified against the DNA. TRBV21-1 is annotated as a pseudogene. CDR3 length: 13 amino acids. CDR3 bases: TGTGCCAGCAGGACAGATCCTTACTACGAGCAGTACTTC. This translates into CASRTDPYYEQYF.

With respect to this clone: Different DNA sequences within this sample yield the same CDR3. The chain employs TRBV7-2 and TRBJ1-2; weak D call: TRBD1 (6 bases). This CDR3 is built from 13 residues. The V end was cut by 3 bases, the J end by 7 bases, with 12 bases between. The germline CDR1 and CDR2 sequences are SGHTA and FQGNSA. CDR3 bases: TGTGCCAGCAGCTTGGCTGGGGGCACTGGCTACACCTTC. This sequence encodes CASSLAGGTGYTF. Complete variable domain (other parts from reference TRBV7-2 and TRBJ1-2): GAGVSQSPSNKVTEKGKDVELRCDPISGHTALYWYRQSLGQGLEFLIYFQGNSAPDKSGLPSDRFSAERTGGSVSTLTIQRTQQEDSAVYLCASSLAGGTGYTFGSGTRLTVV.

The rearrangement joins TRBV2 to TRBJ2-6; D is uncertain. Germline V gene lookup returns CDR1 SNHLY and CDR2 FYNNEI. The ends were cut back, 9 bases at V and 1 base at J, with 4 bases in the middle. The CDR3 covers 12 residues. The CDR3 bases are TGTGCCAGTAGGTCTGGGGCCAACGTCCTGACTTTC. This sequence encodes CASRSGANVLTF.

The V and J genes are TRBV11-2 and TRBJ1-1, with D maybe TRBD1 (6 bases). The CDR3 sequence is 15 residues long. CDR1 and CDR2 from the germline V gene are SGHAT and FQNNGV. V lost 5 bases, J lost 0 bases, and 13 bases lay in between. In DNA form, the CDR3 reads TGTGCCAGCAGCCGGAACAGGGACGTGAACACTGAAGCTTTCTTT. Its translation is CASSRNRDVNTEAFF.

This clone occurred once. The rearrangement uses TRBV7-9 and TRBJ2-7, with D possibly being TRBD2 (6 bases). The CDR3 extends over 17 amino acids. Trimming left V 5 bases short and J 1 base short, with 21 bases between. The germline V gene encodes CDR1 SEHNR and CDR2 FQNEAQ (reference sequence). The CDR3, as DNA: TGTGCCAGCAGCCCATACTCCGGGACTGGGAGTTCCTACGAGCAGTACTTC. This codes for CASSPYSGTGSSYEQYF.

This chain connects TRBV7-9 to TRBJ2-1; tentatively, D is TRBD1 (6 bases). CDR3 length: 15 amino acids. Germline CDR1 reads SEHNR; CDR2 reads FQNEAQ (reference sequence). The V end was cut by 4 bases, the J end by 6 bases, with 16 bases between. The CDR3 reads CASSSWAGVGNEQFF. The CDR3, as DNA: TGTGCCAGCAGCTCCTGGGCAGGGGTCGGCAATGAGCAGTTCTTC.

V is TRBV7-2 and J is TRBJ2-7; the match to TRBD2 covers 11 bases. The CDR3 contains 14 residues. Trimming removed 5 bases from V and 5 bases from J; junction bases left unmatched: 5. In germline, CDR1 is SGHTA, CDR2 FQGNSA. Written as DNA, the CDR3 is TGTGCCAGCAGCGCCACTAGCGGGAGCCACGAGCAGTACTTC. Translation: CASSATSGSHEQYF.

This clone was seen just once. This chain uses TRBV7-2 with TRBJ2-7; D call uncertain. There are 15 residues in the CDR3. Germline V gene lookup returns CDR1 SGHTA and CDR2 FQGNSA. Between the trimmed V and J ends, which lost 1 base and 4 bases, there was a span of 14 bases. DNA of the CDR3: TGTGCCAGCAGCTTAGGAAGGCAGGCCAGATACGAGCAGTACTTC. Amino acid sequence: CASSLGRQARYEQYF.

The chain links TRBV7-9 to TRBJ2-7; D is unclear. The CDR3 contains 11 residues. In germline, CDR1 is SEHNR, CDR2 FQNEAQ (reference sequence). Trimming removed 5 bases at V and 0 bases at J, with 2 bases between. The CDR3 nucleotides read TGTGCCAGCAGCGGCTCCTACGAGCAGTACTTC. It translates to CASSGSYEQYF.

For the CDR3, the DNA is TGTGCCAGCAGCTACCAACCGGGACTAGATATCGATGAGCAGTTCTTC. Translation: CASSYQPGLDIDEQFF. J is TRBJ2-1 and V is TRBV7-3; 8 bases map to TRBD2. The V gene's germline CDR1 is SGHTA and CDR2 FQGTGA. The CDR3 sequence is 16 residues long. The V gene end was trimmed by 4 bases and the J gene end by 8 bases; junction bases not matched to a gene: 13.

This chain joins TRBV28 and TRBJ2-3; the match to TRBD2 covers 11 bases. Unmatched junction bases numbered 5, after V lost 5 bases and J lost 4 bases. This CDR3 has 15 amino acids. Germline V gene sequence: CDR1 MDHEN, CDR2 SYDVKM. This CDR3 reads CASSQGGLAADTQYF. In DNA, the CDR3 is TGTGCCAGCAGTCAGGGGGGACTAGCGGCAGATACGCAGTATTTT.

This chain connects TRBV7-2 to TRBJ1-1; 7 nucleotides match TRBD1. This CDR3 spans 13 amino acids. Germline assignment: CDR1 SGHTA and CDR2 FQGNSA. The J segment lost 10 bases and the V segment lost 5 bases, leaving 10 bases of the junction unmatched. The CDR3 sequence: CASSLGQVEAAFF. In DNA form, the CDR3 reads TGTGCCAGCAGCCTAGGACAGGTTGAGGCAGCTTTCTTT.

The chain combines TRBV29-1 with TRBJ2-5; 13 nucleotides line up with TRBD2. The V gene end was trimmed by 7 bases and the J gene end by 4 bases; junction bases not matched to a gene: 3. Germline CDR1 SQVTM, CDR2 ANQGSEA. This CDR3 is 13 amino acids long. DNA of the CDR3: TGCAGCGCCCGGACTAGCGGGGGAGAGACCCAGTACTTC. Protein: CSARTSGGETQYF.

The V call is TRBV19, the J call TRBJ2-7, with 9 nucleotides matching TRBD1. V gave up 8 bases and J gave up 6 bases; unmatched junction bases: 14. CDR3 size: 15 residues. Per germline, CDR1 LNHDA and CDR2 SQIVND (reference sequence). CDR3 coding DNA: TGTGCCAGTCAGCAGCGCACCCGGGACAGGGTCGAGCAGTACTTC. This gives the protein CASQQRTRDRVEQYF.

The V gene is TRBV9, the J gene TRBJ2-3, with D tentatively TRBD1 or TRBD2 (5 bases each). This CDR3 spans 17 amino acids. CDR1 and CDR2 (germline): SGDLS, YYNGEE. Trimming took off 0 bases at V and 4 bases at J, with 18 bases between the two ends. CDR3 residues: CASSVGGTHRVADTQYF. The CDR3 DNA reads as TGTGCCAGCAGCGTAGGAGGGACCCATAGGGTTGCAGATACGCAGTATTTT.

The chain uses TRBV7-2 and TRBJ2-3; 10 bases are shared with TRBD2. V lost 5 bases to trimming and J lost 0 bases; unmatched junction nucleotides: 11. The germline V gene encodes CDR1 SGHTA and CDR2 FQGNSA. The CDR3 runs to 18 residues. This chain's CDR3 is CASSGPGTSVTSTDTQYF. CDR3 nucleotide sequence: TGTGCCAGCAGCGGTCCCGGGACTAGCGTTACTAGCACAGATACGCAGTATTTT.